The present T cell receptor (beta chain) was sequenced within a study of technical replicates of blood from a handful of donors. The data were produced by immunoSEQ multiplex PCR, yet TCRdb's version contains in-frame clones alone and is incomplete. Among 75,000 to 100,000 clones listed, around 94% were seen once. V was clipped by 8 bases and J by 9 bases; unmatched bases: 17. Germline CDR1 reads SNHLY; CDR2 reads FYNNEI. CDR3 size: 17 residues. The sample was T cells isolated from PBMCs. V gene TRBV2 combines with J gene TRBJ2-1; TRBD1 agrees at 12 bases. The clonotype was recovered from a human donor in good health. CDR3 sequence reads: CASDWGFGDRGLVEQFF. In nucleotides, the CDR3 is TGTGCCAGCGATTGGGGGTTCGGGGACAGGGGGCTTGTTGAGCAGTTCTTC.